This T cell receptor beta chain was identified during a study of cytomegalovirus exposure and HLA in healthy donors (dated by TCRdb to about 2017). Regarding the study in general: An earlier analysis of under 600 of the donors reported 250 to 300 Gb of sequence data and some 100 million unique TCR beta sequences from some 180 million T cells. The genetic ancestry cluster associated with self-reported Caucasian donors included 65% to 90% of the roughly 380 genotyped donors. Four or five DR-DQ haplotypes were handled as single units for association and clustering because linkage in the cohort was strong. Alongside the repertoire data, information on donor age, sex, ethnicity and CMV serostatus was compiled. The study profiled the T cell repertoires of 500 to 800 subjects by immunosequencing and related them to cytomegalovirus serostatus. In addition to the first cohort of roughly 700 subjects, a separate validation cohort of approximately 120 different subjects was used. To study patterns of TCR occurrence, a later analysis re-analyzed previously published TCR beta repertoires from 650 to 750 donors and added high-resolution HLA genotyping. Both class I and class II loci were covered by HLA typing, at four-digit resolution. To predict cytomegalovirus infection status, the study combined high-throughput TCR immunosequencing, statistical association of individual TCRs with disease status, and machine learning. In the later analysis, no new phenotypic data were used to find candidate immune exposures; instead, reliance was placed on TCR beta sequences and their occurrence across donors. Roughly 300 gigabases of sequencing data and approximately 85 million unique TCR sequences were included in an early release covering about 700 HLA-typed donors. Every repertoire in the discovery cohort had been generated on one and the same sequencing platform. On average, around 240,000 unique TCR beta nucleotide sequences were sequenced per donor among some 420 genotyped donors of the cohort, with around 19% of those sequences being non-productive. The number of donors typed differed by locus, with roughly 629-640 for A, B, C, DRB1 and DQB1, more than 500 for DQA1, 600 to 610 for DPA1, and around 460 for DPB1. A later genetic analysis used genome-wide SNP genotypes for about 60% of the roughly 670 donors, treating that subset as a discovery cohort. The aim of the study was to test whether cataloging public T cell receptors could identify signatures of past pathogen exposure. In an earlier analysis of about 590 of the donors, high-throughput TCR beta sequencing was used to judge whether each TCR beta V gene segment behaved as functional or pseudogenic.

The cohort was made up of 500 to 800 healthy bone marrow donors. At the time of sampling, every cohort member was nominally healthy, though immune exposures that went unrecorded were likely present. Of the approximately 620 cohort members, approximately 300 had a positive CMV serostatus and about 400 had a negative one, while no CMV serostatus was recorded for the donor. Each donor provided a peripheral blood sample, and peripheral blood mononuclear cells were used for TCR beta sequencing. Genomic DNA extraction from the blood cell samples was performed with the Qiagen DNeasy Blood Extraction Kit. Turning to this clone: Its binding antigen is unknown. No qualities accompany the bases; no much larger clone lies one base away.

Library preparation was by the immunoSEQ multiplex PCR assay. A mixture of 60 forward primers for TCR Vbeta segments and 13 reverse primers for TCR Jbeta segments was used in the multiplex PCR. The CDR3 region of rearranged TCR beta genes was amplified from genomic DNA by a multiplex PCR assay. On the Illumina HiSeq System, the amplified TCR beta libraries were sequenced as 87-base-pair reads. On the authors' methods: In a later analysis, roughly 80 million unique TCR beta chains were counted across the 500 to 850 repertoires, and approximately 11 million of these chains were shared by at least two donors. To remove PCR and sequencing errors, raw reads were error-corrected and collapsed into unique sequences using a nearest-neighbor algorithm that merged closely related sequences. V, D and J gene segments were assigned by aligning CDR3 sequences to IMGT reference sequences. For a sequence to be retained, at least a six-nucleotide match to both a V gene segment and a J gene segment was required. A rearrangement counted as productive if the CDR3 had no stop codons and remained in frame with V and J, and every other rearrangement counted as non-productive. CDR3 was defined according to IMGT convention as the region running from the second conserved V-encoded cysteine to the conserved J-encoded phenylalanine. In an earlier analysis of approximately 500 of the donors, sequences lacking an unambiguous match to a single V gene segment were excluded. An earlier analysis of almost 600 of the donors classified V segments as functional when productive rearrangements were above 56.7% and as segregating when the standard deviation between donors was above 5%. A statistical classification framework was built to diagnose cytomegalovirus status from the catalog of TCR beta chain sequences. In a later analysis, TCR nucleotide sequences were compared against IMGT/GENE-DB human TR gene sequences so that V and J genes could be assigned. Using the TCRdist pipeline, a later analysis assigned CDR3 sequences along with most-parsimonious VDJ recombination scenarios. A later analysis defined each TCR beta chain by its CDR3 amino acid sequence plus V-gene family, and excluded reads lacking a unique V-gene family. As a way to deal with suspected cross-contamination and a sequencing artifact, a later analysis dropped nearly 600 nucleotide sequences that were highly shared and had low generation probability. A later analysis calculated a clonal expansion index for each public chain from normalized within-repertoire ranks of inferred template counts. In a later analysis, generation probabilities were computed using a VDJ recombination model fitted to out-of-frame rearrangements, and the results were checked against IGoR. In a later analysis, hypergeometric tests were used to score TCR-TCR, TCR-HLA and TCR-CMV co-occurrence, with a repertoire-size bias correction applied to TCR pairs. In a later analysis, false discovery rates were estimated by permuting HLA or CMV assignments 20 times. In a later analysis, co-occurring TCRs were grouped using DBSCAN, with TCRdist sequence similarity added in when clustering inside HLA-allele-positive subsets. Co-occurrence clustering excluded repertoires with fewer than 30,000 or more than 120,000 public chains, plus five with anomalous nucleotide sharing. TCRdb stores this immuneACCESS table with in-frame sequences only. Part of the clones is absent; in the studies checked, under half of the shortfall reflects unresolved V genes, and no reason is known for the rest. That table is the source of V, J and clone size, and D and trimming were worked out from the DNA. Present in this sample are roughly 100,000 clones, more than 75% of which were seen just once. 10% to 13% of the sample belongs to the ten largest clones.

General findings and caveats noted by the study authors: According to the authors, the approach could potentially be generalized to other disease states and immunological phenotypes. Because some donors lacked HLA typing at each locus, the association tests relied only on the typed subset. The cohort was sequenced for TCR beta chains only, and without alpha or paired-chain data the features that could be detected were limited. A few of the identified cytomegalovirus-associated TCR beta chains were confirmed in vitro to be specific for cytomegalovirus antigens. According to a later analysis, most CMV-associated TCR beta chains appeared to be HLA-restricted, and the HLA associations seemed to be driven largely by CMV exposure. A further reported finding was that TCR beta sequences accurately predicted the HLA-A and HLA-B alleles for most subjects in the first cohort. An association between a missense DCLRE1C variant and V-gene and J-gene trimming of TCR beta chains was found in a later genetic analysis and replicated in an independent cohort. In a later analysis, HLA-associated TCR beta chains showed more clonal expansion and lower generation probabilities than non-associated chains that were equally common. The classifier was reported to diagnose cytomegalovirus status with high specificity and sensitivity in both the original cohort and the validation cohort. Strong co-occurrence of HLA alleles, especially DR and DQ, made assigning TCR associations to individual alleles difficult. A later analysis found that TCR association rates varied across HLA loci, with DRB1 alleles showing the most associated TCRs and HLA-C alleles the fewest. Correlated functional status among segregating V segments might reflect linkage disequilibrium, but an unknown experimental factor could not be ruled out. Some IMGT-functional V segments, including TRBV6-2 and TRBV6-3, could not be distinguished by the 87-base-pair reads and were therefore excluded. The study listed 150 to 200 TCR beta chains as associated with cytomegalovirus. Roughly uniform sequencing depth across donors was assumed in presence/absence analyses, although this assumption may not hold. For the cohort, immune exposure information was limited to CMV serostatus. A cluster of highly shared sequence variants was judged likely to be a technical artifact of the sequencing pipeline. Specific HLA alleles were associated with roughly 16,000 TCR beta sequences at a false discovery rate of 0.05 in a later analysis. Broadly in line with IMGT annotations, most TCR beta V segments showed up in productive rearrangements about 87% or about 30% of the time in an earlier analysis of around 600 of the donors. A later analysis reported that several top co-occurrence clusters appeared linked to parvovirus B19, influenza, CMV and Epstein-Barr virus. Because counts were too low, some 17 rarely observed V segments, including chromosome 9 orphons, were excluded from the earlier analysis of fewer than 650 of the donors. In a later genetic analysis, fewer N-insertions in productive TCRs were reported among donors in an Asian-associated ancestry cluster than the roughly 700-donor mean. Across donors, most TCR sequences were observed very rarely, whereas some public TCRs were present in many individuals.

The CDR3 contains 14 residues, cysteine and phenylalanine counted. The DNA shown is the 42-base CDR3, in frame from base 1. At the junction V is shortened by 4 bases and J by 0 bases; bases outside the gene matches: 1. According to the germline V gene, CDR1 reads MRHNA and CDR2 reads SNTAGT. The specimen sequenced was PBMCs. This clonotype was obtained from a human donor in good health. The rearranged chain carries TRBV6-4 and TRBJ1-1; the junction holds 8 bases that match TRBD1. The sequenced DNA is TGTGCCAGCAGTGGACAGGGGCTGAACACTGAAGCTTTCTTT. It codes for CASSGQGLNTEAFF.